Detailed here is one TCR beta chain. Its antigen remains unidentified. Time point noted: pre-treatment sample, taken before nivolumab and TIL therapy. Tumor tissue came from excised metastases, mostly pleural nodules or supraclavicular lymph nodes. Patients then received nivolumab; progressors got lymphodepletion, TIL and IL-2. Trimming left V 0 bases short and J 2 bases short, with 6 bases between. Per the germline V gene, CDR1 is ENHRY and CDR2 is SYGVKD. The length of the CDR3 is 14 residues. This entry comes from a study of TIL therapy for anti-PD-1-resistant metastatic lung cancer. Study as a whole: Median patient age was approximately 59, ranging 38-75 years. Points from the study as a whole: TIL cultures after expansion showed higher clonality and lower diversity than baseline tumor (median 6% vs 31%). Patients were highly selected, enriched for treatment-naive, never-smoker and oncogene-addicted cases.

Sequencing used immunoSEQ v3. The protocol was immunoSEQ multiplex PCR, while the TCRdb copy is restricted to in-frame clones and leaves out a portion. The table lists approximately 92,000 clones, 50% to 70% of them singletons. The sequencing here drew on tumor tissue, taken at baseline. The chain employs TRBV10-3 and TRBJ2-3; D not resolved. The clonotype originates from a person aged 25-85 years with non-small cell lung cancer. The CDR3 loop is CAISESEYTDTQYF. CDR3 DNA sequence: TGTGCCATCAGTGAGTCTGAGTACACAGATACGCAGTATTTT.